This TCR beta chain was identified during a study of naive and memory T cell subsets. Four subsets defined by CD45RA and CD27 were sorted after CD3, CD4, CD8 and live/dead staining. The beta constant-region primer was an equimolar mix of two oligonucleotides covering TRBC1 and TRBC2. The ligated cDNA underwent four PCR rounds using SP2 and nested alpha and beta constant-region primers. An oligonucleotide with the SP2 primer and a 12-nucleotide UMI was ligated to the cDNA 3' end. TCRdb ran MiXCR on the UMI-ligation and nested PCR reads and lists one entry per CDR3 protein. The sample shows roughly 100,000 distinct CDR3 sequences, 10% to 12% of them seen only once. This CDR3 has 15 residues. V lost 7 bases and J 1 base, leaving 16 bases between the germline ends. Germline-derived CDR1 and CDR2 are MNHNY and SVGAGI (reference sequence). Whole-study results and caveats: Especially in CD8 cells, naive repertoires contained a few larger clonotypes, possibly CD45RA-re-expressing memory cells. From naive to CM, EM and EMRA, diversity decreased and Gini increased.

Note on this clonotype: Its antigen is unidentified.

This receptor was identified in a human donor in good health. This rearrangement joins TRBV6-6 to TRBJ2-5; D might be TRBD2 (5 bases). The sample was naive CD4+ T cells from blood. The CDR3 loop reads CASTNGLAAQETQYF. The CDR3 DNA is TGTGCCAGCACCAACGGACTCGCTGCCCAAGAGACCCAGTACTTC.